The entry that follows covers one T cell receptor (beta chain) sequence. Method: immunoSEQ multiplex PCR; TCRdb's copy keeps in-frame clones and lacks some. The table shows more than 75,000 clones, with roughly 84% occurring only once. The data stem from a study of blood T cell repertoires in COVID-19. Overall study context: PBMCs, B-cell-depleted T cells, or T cells provided the cDNA or gDNA that made up the material.

This sequence was found in a human donor in a cohort sampled during active COVID-19. Sequencing was performed on peripheral blood.

The CDR3 here is CASSTGEANEQYF. In nucleotides, the CDR3 is TGCGCCAGCAGCACAGGGGAAGCAAACGAGCAGTACTTC. V usage is TRBV10-1 and J usage is TRBJ2-7; 7 bases agree with TRBD1. Per the germline V gene, CDR1 is WNHNN and CDR2 is SYGVQD (reference sequence). The CDR3 consists of 13 residues. V was pared by 6 bases and J by 5 bases, with 7 bases of the junction left unmatched.